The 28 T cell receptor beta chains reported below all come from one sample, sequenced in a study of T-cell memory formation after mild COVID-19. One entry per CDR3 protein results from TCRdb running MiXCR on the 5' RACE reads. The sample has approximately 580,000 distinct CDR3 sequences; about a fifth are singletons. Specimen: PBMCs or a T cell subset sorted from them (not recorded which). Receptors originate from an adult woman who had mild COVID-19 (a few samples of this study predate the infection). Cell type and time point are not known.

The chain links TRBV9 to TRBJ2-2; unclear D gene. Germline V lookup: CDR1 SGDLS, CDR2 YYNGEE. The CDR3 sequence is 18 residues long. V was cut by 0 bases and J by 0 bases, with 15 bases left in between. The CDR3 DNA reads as TGTGCCAGCAGCGTAGCGTCTACAATGGGCGCGAACACCGGGGAGCTGTTTTTT. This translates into CASSVASTMGANTGELFF.

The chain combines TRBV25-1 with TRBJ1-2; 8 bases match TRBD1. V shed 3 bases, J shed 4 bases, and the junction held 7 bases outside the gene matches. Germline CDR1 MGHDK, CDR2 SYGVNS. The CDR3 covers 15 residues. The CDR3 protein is CASSEGTGGSYGYTF. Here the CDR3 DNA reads TGTGCCAGCAGTGAGGGGACAGGAGGAAGCTATGGCTACACCTTC.

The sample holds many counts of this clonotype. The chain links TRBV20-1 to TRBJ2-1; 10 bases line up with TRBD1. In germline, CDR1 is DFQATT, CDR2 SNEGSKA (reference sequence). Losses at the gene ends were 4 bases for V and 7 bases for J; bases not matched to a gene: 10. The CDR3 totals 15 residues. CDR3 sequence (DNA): TGCAGTGCTAAGGCGGGACAGGGGTCTCAGAATGAGCAGTTCTTC. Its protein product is CSAKAGQGSQNEQFF.

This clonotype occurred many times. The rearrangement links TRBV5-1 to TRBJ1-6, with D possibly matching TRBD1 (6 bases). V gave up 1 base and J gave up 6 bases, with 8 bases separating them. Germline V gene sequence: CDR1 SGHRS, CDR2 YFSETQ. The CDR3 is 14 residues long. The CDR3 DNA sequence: TGCGCCAGCAGCTTGACAGGGCCTAATTCACCCCTCCACTTT. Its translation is CASSLTGPNSPLHF. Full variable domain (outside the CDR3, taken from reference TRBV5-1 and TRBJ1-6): KAGVTQTPRYLIKTRGQQVTLSCSPISGHRSVSWYQQTPGQGLQFLFEYFSETQRNKGNFPGRFSGRQFSNSRSEMNVSTLELGDSALYLCASSLTGPNSPLHFGNGTRLTVT.

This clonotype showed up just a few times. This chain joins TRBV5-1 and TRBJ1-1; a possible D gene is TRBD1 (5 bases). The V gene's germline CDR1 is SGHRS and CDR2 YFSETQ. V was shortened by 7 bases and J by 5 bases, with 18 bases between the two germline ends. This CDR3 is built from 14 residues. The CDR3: CASARGPGGTEAFF. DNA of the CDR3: TGCGCCAGCGCGAGGGGTCCCGGGGGAACTGAAGCTTTCTTT.

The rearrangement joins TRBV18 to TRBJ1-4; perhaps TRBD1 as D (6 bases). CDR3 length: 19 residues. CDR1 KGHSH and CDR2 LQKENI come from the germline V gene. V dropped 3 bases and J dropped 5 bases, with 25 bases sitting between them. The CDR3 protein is CASSPPTGTSSEPNEKLFF. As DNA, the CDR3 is TGTGCCAGCTCACCCCCCACCGGGACATCTTCTGAGCCCAATGAAAAACTGTTTTTT.

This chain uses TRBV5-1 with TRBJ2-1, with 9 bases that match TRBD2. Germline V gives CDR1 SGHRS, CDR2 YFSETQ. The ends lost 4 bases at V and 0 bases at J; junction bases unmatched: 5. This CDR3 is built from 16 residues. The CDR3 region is CASSPSSGASYNEQFF. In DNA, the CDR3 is TGCGCCAGCAGCCCCTCTAGCGGGGCCTCCTACAATGAGCAGTTCTTC.

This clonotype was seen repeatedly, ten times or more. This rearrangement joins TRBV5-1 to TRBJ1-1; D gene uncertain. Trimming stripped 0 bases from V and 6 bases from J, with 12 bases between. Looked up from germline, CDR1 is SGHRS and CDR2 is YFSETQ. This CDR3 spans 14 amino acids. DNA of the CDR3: TGCGCCAGCAGCTTGGGTACAGCCCCACCTGAAGCTTTCTTT. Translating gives CASSLGTAPPEAFF. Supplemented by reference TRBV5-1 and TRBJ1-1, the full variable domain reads KAGVTQTPRYLIKTRGQQVTLSCSPISGHRSVSWYQQTPGQGLQFLFEYFSETQRNKGNFPGRFSGRQFSNSRSEMNVSTLELGDSALYLCASSLGTAPPEAFFGQGTRLTVV.

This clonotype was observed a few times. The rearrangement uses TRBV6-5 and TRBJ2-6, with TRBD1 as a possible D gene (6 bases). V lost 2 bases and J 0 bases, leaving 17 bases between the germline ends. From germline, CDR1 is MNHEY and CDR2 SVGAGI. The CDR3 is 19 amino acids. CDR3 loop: CASSYRVGQYASGANVLTF. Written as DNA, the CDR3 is TGTGCCAGCAGTTACCGGGTCGGACAGTACGCCTCTGGGGCCAACGTCCTGACTTTC.

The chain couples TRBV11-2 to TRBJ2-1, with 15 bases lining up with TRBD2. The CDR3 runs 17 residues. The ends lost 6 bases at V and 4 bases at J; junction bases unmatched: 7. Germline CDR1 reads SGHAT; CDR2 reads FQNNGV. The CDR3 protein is CASSYTGTSGGYNEQFF. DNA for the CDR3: TGTGCCAGCAGTTATACCGGGACTAGCGGGGGGTACAATGAGCAGTTCTTC. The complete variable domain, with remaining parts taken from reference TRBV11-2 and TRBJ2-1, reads EAGVAQSPRYKIIEKRQSVAFWCNPISGHATLYWYQQILGQGPKLLIQFQNNGVVDDSQLPKDRFSAERLKGVDSTLKIQPAKLEDSAVYLCASSYTGTSGGYNEQFFGPGTRLTVL.

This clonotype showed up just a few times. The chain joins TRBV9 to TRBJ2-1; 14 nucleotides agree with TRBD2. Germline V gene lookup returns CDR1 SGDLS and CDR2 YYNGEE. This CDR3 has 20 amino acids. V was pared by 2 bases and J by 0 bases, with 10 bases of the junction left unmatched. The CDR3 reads CASSVRLGLAGASSYNEQFF. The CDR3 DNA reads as TGTGCCAGCAGCGTCCGCCTGGGACTAGCGGGGGCCAGCTCCTACAATGAGCAGTTCTTC.

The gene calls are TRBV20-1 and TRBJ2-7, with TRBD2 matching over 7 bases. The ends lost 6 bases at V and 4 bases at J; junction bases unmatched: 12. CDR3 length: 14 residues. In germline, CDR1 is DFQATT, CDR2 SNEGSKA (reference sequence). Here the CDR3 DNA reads TGCAGTGCCAGGCATTATGGCGGGAGTTACGAGCAGTACTTC. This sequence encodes CSARHYGGSYEQYF.

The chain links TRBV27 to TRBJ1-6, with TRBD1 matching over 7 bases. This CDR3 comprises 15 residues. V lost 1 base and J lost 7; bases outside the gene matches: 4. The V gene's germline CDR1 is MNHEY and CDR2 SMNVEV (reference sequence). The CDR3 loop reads CASSLLGGLNSPLHF. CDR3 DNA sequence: TGTGCCAGCAGTTTATTAGGGGGCTTAAATTCACCCCTCCACTTT.

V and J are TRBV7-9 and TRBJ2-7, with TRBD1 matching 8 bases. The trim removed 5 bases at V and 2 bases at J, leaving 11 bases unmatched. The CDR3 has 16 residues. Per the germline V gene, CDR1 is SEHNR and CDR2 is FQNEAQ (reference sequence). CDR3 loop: CASSPSLTTGAYEQYF. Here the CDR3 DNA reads TGTGCCAGCAGCCCTAGCCTAACGACAGGGGCCTACGAGCAGTACTTC. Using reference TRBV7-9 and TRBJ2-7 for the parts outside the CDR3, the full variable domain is DTGVSQNPRHKITKRGQNVTFRCDPISEHNRLYWYRQTLGQGPEFLTYFQNEAQLEKSRLLSDRFSAERPKGSFSTLEIQRTEQGDSAMYLCASSPSLTTGAYEQYFGPGTRLTVT.

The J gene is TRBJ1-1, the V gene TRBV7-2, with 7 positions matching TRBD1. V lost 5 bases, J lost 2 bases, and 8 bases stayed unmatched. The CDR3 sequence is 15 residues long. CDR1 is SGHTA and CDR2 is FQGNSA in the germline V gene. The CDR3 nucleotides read TGTGCCAGCAGCACGGGCGGGACAGTTAACACTGAAGCTTTCTTT. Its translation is CASSTGGTVNTEAFF. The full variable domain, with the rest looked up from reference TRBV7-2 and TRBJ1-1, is GAGVSQSPSNKVTEKGKDVELRCDPISGHTALYWYRQSLGQGLEFLIYFQGNSAPDKSGLPSDRFSAERTGGSVSTLTIQRTQQEDSAVYLCASSTGGTVNTEAFFGQGTRLTVV.

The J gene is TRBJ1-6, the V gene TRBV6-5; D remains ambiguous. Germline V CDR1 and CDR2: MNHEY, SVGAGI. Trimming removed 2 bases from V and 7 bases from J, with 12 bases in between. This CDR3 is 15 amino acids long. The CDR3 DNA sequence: TGTGCCAGCAGTTACGCTGTGGAAGGGAATTCACCCCTCCACTTT. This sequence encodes CASSYAVEGNSPLHF.

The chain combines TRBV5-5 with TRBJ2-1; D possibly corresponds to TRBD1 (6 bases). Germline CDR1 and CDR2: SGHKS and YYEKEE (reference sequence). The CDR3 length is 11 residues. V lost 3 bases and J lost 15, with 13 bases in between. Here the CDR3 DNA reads TGTGCCAGCAGCTCGGACAGCGTTGGGTTCTTC. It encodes CASSSDSVGFF. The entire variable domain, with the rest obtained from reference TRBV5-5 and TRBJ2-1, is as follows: DAGVTQSPTHLIKTRGQQVTLRCSPISGHKSVSWYQQVLGQGPQFIFQYYEKEERGRGNFPDRFSARQFPNYSSELNVNALLLGDSALYLCASSSDSVGFFGPGTRLTVL.

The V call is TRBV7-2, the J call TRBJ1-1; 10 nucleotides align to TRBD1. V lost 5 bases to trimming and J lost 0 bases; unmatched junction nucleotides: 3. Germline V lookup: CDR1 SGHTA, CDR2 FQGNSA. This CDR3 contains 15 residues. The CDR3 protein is CASSPGTGVNTEAFF. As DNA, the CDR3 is TGTGCCAGCAGCCCGGGGACAGGGGTGAACACTGAAGCTTTCTTT. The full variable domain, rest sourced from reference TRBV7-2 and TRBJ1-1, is GAGVSQSPSNKVTEKGKDVELRCDPISGHTALYWYRQSLGQGLEFLIYFQGNSAPDKSGLPSDRFSAERTGGSVSTLTIQRTQQEDSAVYLCASSPGTGVNTEAFFGQGTRLTVV.

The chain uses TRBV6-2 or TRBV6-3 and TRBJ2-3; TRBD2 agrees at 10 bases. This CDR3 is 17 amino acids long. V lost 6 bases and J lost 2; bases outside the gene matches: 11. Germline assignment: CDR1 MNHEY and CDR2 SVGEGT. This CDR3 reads CASRSYVGTSVTDTQYF. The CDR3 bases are TGTGCCAGCAGAAGTTACGTTGGGACTAGCGTCACAGATACGCAGTATTTT.

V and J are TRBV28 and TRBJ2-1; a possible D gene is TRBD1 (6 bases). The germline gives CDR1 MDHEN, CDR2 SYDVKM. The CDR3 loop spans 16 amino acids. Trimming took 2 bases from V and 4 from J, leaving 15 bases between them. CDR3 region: CASSLNPRGKYNEQFF. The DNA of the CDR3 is TGTGCCAGCAGTTTAAACCCCAGGGGAAAGTACAATGAGCAGTTCTTC.

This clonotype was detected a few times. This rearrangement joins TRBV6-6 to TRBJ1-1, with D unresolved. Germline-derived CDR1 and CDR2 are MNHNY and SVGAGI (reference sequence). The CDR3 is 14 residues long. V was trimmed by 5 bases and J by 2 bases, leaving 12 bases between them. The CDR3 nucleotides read TGTGCCAGCAGTCGGACCCCCCCCAACACTGAAGCTTTCTTT. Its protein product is CASSRTPPNTEAFF.

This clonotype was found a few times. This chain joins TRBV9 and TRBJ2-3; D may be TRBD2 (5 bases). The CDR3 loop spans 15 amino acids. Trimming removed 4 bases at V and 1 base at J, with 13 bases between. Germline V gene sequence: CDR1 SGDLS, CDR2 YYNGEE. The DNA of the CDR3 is TGTGCCAGCAGCTCAGCAAGCGGACGCACAGATACGCAGTATTTT. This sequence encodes CASSSASGRTDTQYF.

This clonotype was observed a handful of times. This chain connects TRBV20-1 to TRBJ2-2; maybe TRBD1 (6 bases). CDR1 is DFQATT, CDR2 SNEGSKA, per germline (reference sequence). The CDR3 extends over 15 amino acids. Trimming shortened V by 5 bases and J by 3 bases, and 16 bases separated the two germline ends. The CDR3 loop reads CSALPGHLDTGELFF. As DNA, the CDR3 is TGCAGTGCTCTCCCGGGACACCTAGACACCGGGGAGCTGTTTTTT.

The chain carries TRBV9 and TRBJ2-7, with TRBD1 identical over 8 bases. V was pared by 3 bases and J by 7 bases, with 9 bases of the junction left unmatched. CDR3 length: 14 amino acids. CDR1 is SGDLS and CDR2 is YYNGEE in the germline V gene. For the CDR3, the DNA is TGTGCCAGCAGCGGCGGAACAGGGGGATCTGAGCAGTACTTC. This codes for CASSGGTGGSEQYF.

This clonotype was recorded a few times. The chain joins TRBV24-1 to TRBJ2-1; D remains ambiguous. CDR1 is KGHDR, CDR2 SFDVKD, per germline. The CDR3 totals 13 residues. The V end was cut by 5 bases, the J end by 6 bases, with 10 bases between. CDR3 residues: CATSASTTNEQFF. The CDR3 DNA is TGTGCCACCAGTGCTTCGACCACCAATGAGCAGTTCTTC.

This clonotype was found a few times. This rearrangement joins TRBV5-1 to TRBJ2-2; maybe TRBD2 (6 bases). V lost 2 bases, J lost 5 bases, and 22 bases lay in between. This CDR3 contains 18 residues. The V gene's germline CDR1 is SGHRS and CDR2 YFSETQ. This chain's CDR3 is CASSFDSGYSLWTGELFF. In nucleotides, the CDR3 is TGCGCCAGCAGCTTTGATAGCGGATACAGCCTCTGGACCGGGGAGCTGTTTTTT.

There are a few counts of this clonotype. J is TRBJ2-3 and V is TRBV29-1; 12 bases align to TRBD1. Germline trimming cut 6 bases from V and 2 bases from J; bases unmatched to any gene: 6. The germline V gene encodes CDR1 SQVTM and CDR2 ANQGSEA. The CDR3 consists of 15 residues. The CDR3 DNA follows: TGCAGCGTCCTCGGGACAGGGGGCCCCACAGATACGCAGTATTTT. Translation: CSVLGTGGPTDTQYF.

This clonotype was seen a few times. The CDR3 nucleotides are TGCGCCAGCAGCTTCCTAGCGGGAGTTACGCGGGAGACCCAGTACTTC. This translates into CASSFLAGVTRETQYF. J is TRBJ2-5 and V is TRBV5-1, with 10 bases identical to TRBD2. Germline V gives CDR1 SGHRS, CDR2 YFSETQ. J lost 5 bases, V lost 2 bases, and 9 bases had no gene match. The CDR3 contains 16 residues.